This TCR beta chain comes out of a study of OX40 agonist ivuxolimab in advanced cancers. Study-level information: Dose-escalation patients were diagnosed with hepatocellular carcinoma, melanoma, renal cell cancer or head and neck cancer. Three patients, one with hepatocellular carcinoma and two with cutaneous melanoma, responded partially.

TCRdb keeps only in-frame clones here, not all; method: immunoSEQ multiplex PCR. This table holds 70,000 to 80,000 clones, 85% found once. V was shortened by 4 bases and J by 1 base, with 14 bases between the two germline ends. Germline CDR1 SGHNT, CDR2 YYREEE (reference sequence). The CDR3 has 15 residues. The V call is TRBV5-4, the J call TRBJ1-1; D call uncertain. The specimen was CD4+ or CD8+ T cells sorted from blood, collected in a trial of the OX40 agonist ivuxolimab. The source is an adult with an advanced solid tumor such as melanoma, head and neck, liver or kidney cancer. This CDR3 is CASSPGRLANTEAFF. The CDR3 DNA reads TGTGCCAGCAGCCCTGGGAGGTTGGCGAACACTGAAGCTTTCTTT.